One TCR beta chain is described in this entry. Its antigen is as yet unknown. TCRdb re-analysed the reads in MiXCR, keeping a single row per CDR3 protein. The sample yields about half a million distinct CDR3 sequences, 30% to 40% seen once. After removal of 3 bases from V and 4 bases from J, the junction contained 6 bases not matched to a gene. Germline V CDR1 and CDR2: SEHNR, FQNEAQ (reference sequence). The CDR3 has 15 residues. The data stem from a study of T cell repertoires in cytomegalovirus infection. Study background: An indication of both CMV infection and matching HLA type came from public TCR beta signatures.

This sequence originates from a human donor in good health (CMV status not recorded). Some clones in this sample may be carry-over from other donors' samples. The chain couples TRBV7-9 to TRBJ2-3; TRBD2 agrees at 8 bases. Material: cultured PBMCs, obtained from culture after CMV antigen stimulation. CDR3 sequence (DNA): TGTGCCAGCAGCTTCTTAGCGGGGACGGCAGATACGCAGTATTTT. Its translation: CASSFLAGTADTQYF.